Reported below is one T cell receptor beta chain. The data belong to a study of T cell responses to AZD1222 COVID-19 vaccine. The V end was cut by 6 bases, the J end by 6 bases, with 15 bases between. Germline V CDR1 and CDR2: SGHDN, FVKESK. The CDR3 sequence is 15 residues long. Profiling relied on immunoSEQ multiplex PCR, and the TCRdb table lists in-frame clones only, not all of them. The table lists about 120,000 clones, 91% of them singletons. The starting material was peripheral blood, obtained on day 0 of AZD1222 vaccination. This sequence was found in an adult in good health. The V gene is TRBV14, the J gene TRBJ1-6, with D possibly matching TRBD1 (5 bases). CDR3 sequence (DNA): TGTGCCAGCAGGGAAGACGGGGCGATTAATTCACCCCTCCACTTT. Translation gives CASREDGAINSPLHF.